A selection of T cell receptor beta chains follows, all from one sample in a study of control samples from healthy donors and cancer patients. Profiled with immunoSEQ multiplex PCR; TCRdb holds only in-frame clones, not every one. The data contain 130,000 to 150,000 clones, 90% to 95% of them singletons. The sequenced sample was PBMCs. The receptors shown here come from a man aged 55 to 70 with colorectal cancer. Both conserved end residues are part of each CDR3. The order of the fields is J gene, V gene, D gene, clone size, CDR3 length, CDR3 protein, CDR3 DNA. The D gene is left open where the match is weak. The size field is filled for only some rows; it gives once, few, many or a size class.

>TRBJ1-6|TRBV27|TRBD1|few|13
CASSSTGDSPLHF
TGTGCCAGCAGTTCAACAGGGGATTCACCCCTCCACTTT
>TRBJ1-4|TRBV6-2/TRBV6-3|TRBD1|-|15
CASSRPQGLGEKLFF
TGTGCCAGCAGTAGACCACAGGGGTTGGGGGAAAAACTGTTTTTT
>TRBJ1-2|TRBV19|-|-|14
CASTPGGAAHGYTF
TGTGCCAGTACCCCGGGGGGGGCTGCCCATGGCTACACCTTC
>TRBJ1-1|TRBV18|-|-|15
CASSPPPGLNTEAFF
TGTGCCAGCTCACCGCCTCCGGGATTGAACACTGAAGCTTTCTTT
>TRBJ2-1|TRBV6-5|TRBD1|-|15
CASSIRDRSHNEQFF
TGTGCCAGCAGTATCCGGGACAGGAGTCACAATGAGCAGTTCTTC
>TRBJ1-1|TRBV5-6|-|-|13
CASSLQANTEAFF
TGTGCCAGCAGCTTGCAAGCGAACACTGAAGCTTTCTTT
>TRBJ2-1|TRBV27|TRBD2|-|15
CASNLAGDSYNEQFF
TGTGCCAGCAACTTAGCGGGGGACTCCTACAATGAGCAGTTCTTC
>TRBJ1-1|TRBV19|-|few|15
CASRRAGYGNTEAFF
TGTGCCAGTAGAAGGGCTGGGTATGGGAACACTGAAGCTTTCTTT
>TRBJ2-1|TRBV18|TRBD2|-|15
CASSSSGGGHNEQFF
TGTGCCAGCTCATCGAGCGGGGGGGGCCACAATGAGCAGTTCTTC
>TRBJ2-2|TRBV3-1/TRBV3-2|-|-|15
CASSHRLVSSGELFF
TGTGCCAGCAGCCACCGACTAGTTTCGAGCGGGGAGCTGTTTTTT
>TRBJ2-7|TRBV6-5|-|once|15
CASSYKYSYTYEQYF
TGTGCCAGCAGTTACAAGTATAGTTACACCTACGAGCAGTACTTC
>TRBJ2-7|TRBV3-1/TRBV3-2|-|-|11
CASSQLYEQYF
TGTGCCAGCAGCCAACTCTACGAGCAGTACTTC
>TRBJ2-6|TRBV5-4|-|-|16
CASSYLRLNGANVLTF
TGTGCCAGCAGCTATCTGCGGCTTAACGGGGCCAACGTCCTGACTTTC
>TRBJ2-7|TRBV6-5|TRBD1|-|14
CASCPGQGAYEQYF
TGTGCCAGCTGCCCGGGACAGGGGGCTTACGAGCAGTACTTC
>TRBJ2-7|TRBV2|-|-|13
CASSALGGSEQYF
TGTGCCAGCAGTGCCCTTGGAGGGTCCGAGCAGTACTTC
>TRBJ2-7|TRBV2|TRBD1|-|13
CASSRDSRNEQYF
TGTGCCAGCAGTCGGGACAGTAGAAACGAGCAGTACTTC
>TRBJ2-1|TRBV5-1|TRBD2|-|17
CASSLGAGGLAVDEQFF
TGCGCCAGCAGCTTGGGGGCCGGCGGACTAGCGGTGGATGAGCAGTTCTTC
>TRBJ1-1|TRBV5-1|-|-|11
CASSTGAEAFF
TGCGCCAGCTCAACGGGCGCTGAAGCTTTCTTT
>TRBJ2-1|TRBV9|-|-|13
CASSVESYNEQFF
TGTGCCAGCAGCGTAGAGTCCTACAATGAGCAGTTCTTC
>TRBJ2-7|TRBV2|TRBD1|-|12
CASGQGAVEQYF
TGTGCCAGCGGGCAGGGGGCGGTGGAGCAGTACTTC
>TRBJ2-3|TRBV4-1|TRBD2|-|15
CASSQTSALPDTQYF
TGCGCCAGCAGCCAGACTAGCGCCCTCCCAGATACGCAGTATTTT
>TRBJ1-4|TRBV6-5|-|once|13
CASTGGVGEKLFF
TGTGCCAGCACCGGCGGGGTTGGTGAAAAACTGTTTTTT
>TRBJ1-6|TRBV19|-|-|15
CASSVGGIVNSPLHF
TGTGCCAGTAGTGTCGGGGGCATTGTGAATTCACCCCTCCACTTT
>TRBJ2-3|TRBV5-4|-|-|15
CASSPRVTSTDTQYF
TGTGCCAGCAGCCCGCGCGTGACTAGCACAGATACGCAGTATTTT
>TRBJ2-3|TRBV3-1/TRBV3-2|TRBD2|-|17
CASSPSGGASRSDTQYF
TGTGCCAGCAGCCCTAGCGGGGGGGCAAGTAGGTCAGATACGCAGTATTTT
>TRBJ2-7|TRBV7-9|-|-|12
CASSLIGYEQYF
TGTGCCAGCAGCTTAATCGGTTACGAGCAGTACTTC
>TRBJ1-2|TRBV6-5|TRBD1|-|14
CASSRDRRNYGYTF
TGTGCCAGCAGTCGGGACAGACGAAACTATGGCTACACCTTC
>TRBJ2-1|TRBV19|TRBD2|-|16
CASSPQHGLALNEQFF
TGTGCCAGTAGCCCTCAACACGGACTAGCGCTTAATGAGCAGTTCTTC
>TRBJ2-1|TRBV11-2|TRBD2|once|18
CASSLVSLGTSGDNEQFF
TGTGCCAGCAGCTTAGTGAGTTTAGGGACTAGCGGGGACAATGAGCAGTTCTTC
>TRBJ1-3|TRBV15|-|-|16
CATSRDSGAAGNTIYF
TGTGCCACCAGCAGAGATTCAGGGGCTGCTGGAAACACCATATATTTT
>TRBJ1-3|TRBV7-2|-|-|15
CASSLDTPGGNTIYF
TGTGCCAGCAGCTTAGATACCCCTGGAGGAAACACCATATATTTT
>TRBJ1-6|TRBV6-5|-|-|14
CASSTGTIGSPLHF
TGTGCCAGCAGTACCGGTACGATCGGGTCACCCCTCCACTTT
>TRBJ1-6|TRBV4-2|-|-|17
CASSQEAGSSYNSPLHF
TGTGCCAGCAGCCAAGAGGCGGGAAGCTCCTATAATTCACCCCTCCACTTT
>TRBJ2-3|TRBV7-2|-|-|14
CASSLGLSTDTQYF
TGTGCCAGCAGCTTAGGACTGAGCACAGATACGCAGTATTTT
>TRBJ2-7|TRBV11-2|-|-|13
CASSFFTGYEQYF
TGTGCCAGCAGCTTCTTTACAGGGTACGAGCAGTACTTC
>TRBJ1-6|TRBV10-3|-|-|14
CAISAGRDNSPLHF
TGTGCCATCAGTGCAGGGAGGGATAATTCACCCCTCCACTTT
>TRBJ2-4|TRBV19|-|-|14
CASSRTLAKNIQYF
TGTGCCAGTAGTCGGACTCTAGCCAAAAACATTCAGTACTTC
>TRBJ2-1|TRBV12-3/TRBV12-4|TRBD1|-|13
CATSGQGYNEQFF
TGTGCCACCTCGGGACAGGGTTACAATGAGCAGTTCTTC
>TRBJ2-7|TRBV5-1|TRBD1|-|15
CASSFGQGDGGEQYF
TGCGCCAGCAGCTTCGGACAGGGGGATGGTGGCGAGCAGTACTTC
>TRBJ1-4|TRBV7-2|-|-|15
CASSPGLPTNEKLFF
TGTGCCAGCAGCCCGGGGCTCCCAACTAATGAAAAACTGTTTTTT
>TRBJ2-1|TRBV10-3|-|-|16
CAISVDSTPSYNEQFF
TGTGCCATCAGTGTAGACTCGACCCCAAGTTACAATGAGCAGTTCTTC
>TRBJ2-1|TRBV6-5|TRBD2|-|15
CASSLAGGQYNEQFF
TGTGCCAGCAGTTTAGCGGGGGGCCAATACAATGAGCAGTTCTTC
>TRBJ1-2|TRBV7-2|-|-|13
CASSLEGPTGYTF
TGTGCCAGCAGCTTAGAGGGGCCTACTGGCTACACCTTC
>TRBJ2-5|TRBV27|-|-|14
CASSLISGAETQYF
TGTGCCAGCAGTTTAATTTCCGGGGCGGAGACCCAGTACTTC
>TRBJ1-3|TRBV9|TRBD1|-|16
CASSVWDRFSGNTIYF
TGTGCCAGCAGCGTATGGGACAGATTCTCTGGAAACACCATATATTTT
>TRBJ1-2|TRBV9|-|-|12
CASSVQGSGYTF
TGTGCCAGCAGCGTACAGGGAAGTGGCTACACCTTC
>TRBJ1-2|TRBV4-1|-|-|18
CASSQEVGTGRVKGGYTF
TGCGCCAGCAGCCAAGAAGTGGGGACGGGTAGGGTTAAGGGAGGCTACACCTTC
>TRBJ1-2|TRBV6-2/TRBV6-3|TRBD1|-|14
CASSRQGANYGYTF
TGTGCCAGCAGTCGACAGGGGGCTAACTATGGCTACACCTTC
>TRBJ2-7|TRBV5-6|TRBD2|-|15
CASSTLAGEPYEQYF
TGTGCCAGCAGCACCTTAGCGGGCGAACCCTACGAGCAGTACTTC
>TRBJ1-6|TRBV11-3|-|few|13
CASRRGRGSPLHF
TGTGCCAGCAGAAGGGGAAGGGGATCACCCCTCCACTTT
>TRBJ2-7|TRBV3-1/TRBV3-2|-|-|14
CASSQASGIYEQYF
TGTGCCAGCAGCCAAGCTTCAGGGATCTACGAGCAGTACTTC
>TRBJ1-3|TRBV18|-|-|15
CASSPPVYSGNTIYF
TGTGCCAGCTCACCACCAGTCTACTCTGGAAACACCATATATTTT
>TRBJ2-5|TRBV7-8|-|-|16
CASSPFFAGRQETQYF
TGTGCCAGCAGCCCTTTCTTTGCAGGGCGACAAGAGACCCAGTACTTC
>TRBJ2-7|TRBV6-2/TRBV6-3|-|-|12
CASSYSKLEQYF
TGTGCCAGCAGTTACTCGAAACTCGAGCAGTACTTC
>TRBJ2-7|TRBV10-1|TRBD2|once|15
CASSELAGGQYEQYF
TGCGCCAGCAGTGAGTTAGCGGGGGGCCAGTACGAGCAGTACTTC
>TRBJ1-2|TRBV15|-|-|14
CATSARDLMDGYTF
TGTGCCACCAGCGCGCGGGACCTGATGGATGGCTACACCTTC
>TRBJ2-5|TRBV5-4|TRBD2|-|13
CASNRGGQETQYF
TGTGCCAGCAACCGGGGGGGGCAAGAGACCCAGTACTTC
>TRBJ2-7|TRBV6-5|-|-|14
CASSRGLMSYEQYF
TGTGCCAGCAGCAGGGGCCTGATGTCCTACGAGCAGTACTTC
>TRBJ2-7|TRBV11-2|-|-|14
CASSFADREGEQYF
TGTGCCAGCAGCTTCGCGGACAGGGAGGGCGAGCAGTACTTC